These 8 T cell receptor beta chains were sequenced from one sample in a study of cytomegalovirus exposure and HLA in healthy donors. The PCR employed 60 Vbeta primers together with 13 Jbeta primers. Profiling relied on immunoSEQ multiplex PCR, and the TCRdb table lists in-frame clones only, not all of them. The sample records around 75,000 clones, around 82% being singletons. The sequenced sample consisted of PBMCs. Source of these receptors: a middle-aged man in good health and CMV-seronegative.

The rearrangement links TRBV4-3 to TRBJ1-1; no reliable D call. Looked up from germline, CDR1 is LGHNA and CDR2 is YSLEER. The CDR3 runs 15 residues. V lost 0 bases and J lost 4, with 12 bases in between. CDR3 nucleotide sequence: TGCGCCAGCAGCCAAGATACCCTAAGTGGCACTGAAGCTTTCTTT. This encodes CASSQDTLSGTEAFF.

The chain links TRBV13 to TRBJ1-6; the match to TRBD1 covers 8 bases. V dropped 5 bases and J dropped 9; count of bases not matched to a gene: 6. The V gene's germline CDR1 is PRHDT and CDR2 FYEKMQ (reference sequence). This CDR3 is 14 amino acids long. CDR3 in amino acids: CASSPRQGTSPLHF. CDR3 DNA sequence: TGTGCCAGCAGCCCTAGACAGGGGACTTCACCCCTCCACTTT.

This clone was observed a handful of times. The rearrangement links TRBV6-6 to TRBJ1-5; D ambiguous. CDR3 length: 14 amino acids. Trimming left V 0 bases short and J 4 bases short, with 7 bases between. Germline CDR1 is MNHNY and CDR2 is SVGAGI (reference sequence). CDR3 region: CASSYSDLNQPQHF. In DNA, the CDR3 is TGTGCCAGCAGTTACTCGGACTTGAATCAGCCCCAGCATTTT.

This clone was seen a handful of times. The V call is TRBV5-8, the J call TRBJ1-1; no clear D gene. Germline V gene lookup returns CDR1 SGHTS and CDR2 YDEGEE. V was cut by 0 bases and J by 5 bases, with 14 bases left in between. This CDR3 contains 15 residues. The CDR3 reads CASSLVIYVGTEAFF. The CDR3, as DNA: TGTGCCAGCAGCTTGGTAATCTATGTTGGTACTGAAGCTTTCTTT.

This chain joins TRBV10-3 and TRBJ1-1; 8 bases match TRBD1. The CDR3 totals 16 residues. Germline V gene lookup returns CDR1 ENHRY and CDR2 SYGVKD. Germline trimming cut 4 bases from V and 0 bases from J; bases unmatched to any gene: 7. CDR3 in DNA: TGTGCCATCAGTGCGGTGACAGGGGACATGAACACTGAAGCTTTCTTT. This encodes CAISAVTGDMNTEAFF.

The rearrangement links TRBV28 to TRBJ1-2; no clear D. The CDR3 extends over 13 amino acids. Germline-derived CDR1 and CDR2 are MDHEN and SYDVKM. V dropped 3 bases and J dropped 4 bases, with 9 bases sitting between them. The CDR3 region is CASSFEAAYGYTF. In DNA, the CDR3 is TGTGCCAGCAGTTTTGAGGCGGCCTATGGCTACACCTTC.

The rearrangement links TRBV2 to TRBJ2-2, with 7 nucleotides matching TRBD1. The ends lost 4 bases at V and 3 bases at J; junction bases unmatched: 2. There are 14 residues in the CDR3. CDR1 is SNHLY, CDR2 FYNNEI, per germline. CDR3 DNA: TGTGCCAGCAGTGGTACAGGGGACACCGGGGAGCTGTTTTTT. This sequence encodes CASSGTGDTGELFF.

This chain uses TRBV2 with TRBJ1-5; no clear D. The CDR3 spans 16 residues. V was shortened by 2 bases and J by 5 bases, with 16 bases between the two germline ends. Germline-derived CDR1 and CDR2 are SNHLY and FYNNEI. The CDR3 bases are TGTGCCAGCAGTGAATCGGTGGTAATGAAAGATCAGCCCCAGCATTTT. Its translation is CASSESVVMKDQPQHF. The full variable domain, its missing parts supplied by reference TRBV2 and TRBJ1-5, is EPEVTQTPSHQVTQMGQEVILRCVPISNHLYFYWYRQILGQKVEFLVSFYNNEISEKSEIFDDQFSVERPDGSNFTLKIRSTKLEDSAMYFCASSESVVMKDQPQHFGDGTRLSIL.